What follows describes a single T cell receptor (beta chain). Its specificity is not known. From germline, CDR1 is LNHDA and CDR2 SQIVND (reference sequence). V gave up 0 bases and J gave up 1 base, with 29 bases separating them. The CDR3 loop spans 22 amino acids. This sample was included in a study of T cell responses to AZD1222 COVID-19 vaccine. Whole-study results and caveats: Increases in Spike-specific TCR breadth and depth were seen after two AZD1222 doses. Spike was spanned by vaccine-associated CD4 TCRs, which were dominant at 160-218 and 743-854.

Produced via immunoSEQ multiplex PCR; TCRdb's table is partial and in-frame only. The data show 50,000 or so clones, approximately 89% seen once. This material consisted of peripheral blood, taken 28 days after the second AZD1222 dose. This TCR was recovered from an adult who received the AZD1222 COVID-19 vaccine. V gene TRBV19 combines with J gene TRBJ2-3, with D uncertain. The CDR3: CASSIDKVPKSQTIPGTDTQYF. CDR3 in DNA: TGTGCCAGTAGTATAGATAAGGTCCCCAAATCACAGACCATTCCGGGCACAGATACGCAGTATTTT.